This record concerns one T cell receptor beta chain sequence. It has no known antigen specificity. Within one base of it there is no much larger clone, and no base qualities were kept. Libraries came from RACE. TCRdb shows the sequencer as NextSeq 500. Library preparation attached unique molecular identifiers to individual cDNA molecules for quantitative, reproducible TCR counting. Each blood RNA sample was used to sequence both TCR alpha and TCR beta chains. Per the source publication's procedure: Samples had a median of roughly 100,000 TCRs, with a range from roughly 23,224 to 700,000. The Decombinator software suite was used to annotate V, J and CDR3 in the TCR reads. For PS versus PT1 abundance plots, all samples were subsampled to the same number of TCRs (28,000). Expanded TCRs were defined as absent before sensitization and observed at least eight times at the 2-week time point. TCRdb reprocessing: public reads trimmed at Q25 with fastp, clones called with MiXCR, in-frame beta chains kept. Each entry merges the rows of one CDR3 protein and shows their most common DNA and genes. These V and J calls originate from TCRdb's pipeline instead of the authors' own analysis. In this sample the table shows around 380,000 distinct CDR3 sequences, more than 4.5% of which occur a single time. Of the sample, 2% to 2.5% is held by the ten largest clones.

The time point label, as the study defines it: patch test 1, 2 weeks after DPC sensitization. What the treatment or condition label conveys for this sample: therapeutic diphenylcyclopropenone sensitization with weekly scalp DPC. Blood at each patch-test visit was drawn before the patch test was applied. To be eligible, patients had to be aged 18 to 70, diagnosed with alopecia and judged suitable for DPC therapy, while pregnant patients were excluded. Total RNA was extracted from unfractionated whole blood that had been collected in Tempus Blood RNA tubes. This record belongs to a study of human T cells and chemical hapten exposure (dated by TCRdb to the early 2020s). Turning to the overall study: For sensitization, 2% DPC in acetone was applied to a roughly 2 cm by roughly 2 cm area of upper inner arm skin. Approximately 28 alopecia patients gave blood for TCR sequencing at one to four time points (pre-sensitization, 2, 6 and 24 weeks). In alopecia patients, the study followed how the peripheral blood TCR repertoire changed in vivo over primary and secondary sensitization to diphenylcyclopropenone (DPC), a hapten. Libraries were pooled for sequencing, and per-sample TCR yields varied mainly because of small differences in library volumes within the pool. Patch testing was done on the upper back using Finn chambers containing 0.01% DPC, and results were scored after 6 days according to International Contact Dermatitis Research Group standards. Alopecia areata with under or over 50% scalp involvement, alopecia totalis and alopecia universalis were represented in the patient cohort, which was mostly female. Blood samples were taken from patients before sensitization (week 0) and then at 2, 6 and about 24 weeks after DPC sensitization. Patients additionally received weekly therapeutic DPC doses to the scalp throughout the roughly 25-week study period. The investigation overall reported the following: Patch test score correlated positively with the number of PT1 expanded TCRs, reaching significance at thresholds 8, 16 and 32 but not at 4. All patients had alopecia, a presumed autoimmune disease, so their immune response might differ from that of healthy individuals. DPC sensitization did not change the number of TCRs with a frequency above 1 in 1000, and there was no evidence of changes in global repertoire structure. Compared with pre-sensitization or healthy control sets, expanded TCRs formed significantly more large CDR3 similarity clusters, which is consistent with antigen-driven responses. Repeated subsampling changed both the strength of the expansion versus patch-test correlation and the threshold at which the correlation became significant.

V is reduced by 8 bases and J by 6 bases, leaving a spacing of 16 bases between them. As encoded in the germline V gene, CDR1 is MNHEY while CDR2 is SVGAGI. The CDR3, from cysteine to phenylalanine, totals 13 residues. Just the 39-base CDR3 DNA is kept, in frame starting at base 1. Here the sequenced sample was whole blood, taken in connection with sensitization to the hapten diphenylcyclopropenone (DPC). Recombination connected TRBV6-5 to TRBJ2-5; the D gene assignment is ambiguous. This receptor was identified in a woman in her 50s with alopecia areata. Some clones in this sample may be carry-over from other donors' samples. This receptor has the CDR3 CASGPAPTQTQYF. The sequenced DNA is TGTGCCAGCGGCCCGGCACCAACGCAGACCCAGTACTTC.